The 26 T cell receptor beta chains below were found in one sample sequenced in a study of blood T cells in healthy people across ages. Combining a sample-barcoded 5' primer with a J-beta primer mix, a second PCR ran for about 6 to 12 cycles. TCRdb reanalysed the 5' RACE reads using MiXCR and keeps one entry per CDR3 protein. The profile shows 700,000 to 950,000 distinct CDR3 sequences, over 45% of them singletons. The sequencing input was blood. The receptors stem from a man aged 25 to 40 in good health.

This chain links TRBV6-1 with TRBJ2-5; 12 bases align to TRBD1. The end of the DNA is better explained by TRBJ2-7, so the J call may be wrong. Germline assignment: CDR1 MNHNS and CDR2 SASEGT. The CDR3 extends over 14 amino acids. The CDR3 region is CASSWDRGLDEQYF. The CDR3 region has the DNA TGTGCCAGCTCCTGGGACAGGGGGCTCGACGAGCAGTACTTC.

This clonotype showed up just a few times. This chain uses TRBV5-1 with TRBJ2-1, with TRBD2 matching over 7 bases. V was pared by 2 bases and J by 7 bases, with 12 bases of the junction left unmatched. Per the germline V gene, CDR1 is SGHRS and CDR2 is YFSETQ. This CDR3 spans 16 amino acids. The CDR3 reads CASSFFAGELQNEQFF. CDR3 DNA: TGCGCCAGCAGCTTTTTCGCGGGAGAGTTACAGAATGAGCAGTTCTTC.

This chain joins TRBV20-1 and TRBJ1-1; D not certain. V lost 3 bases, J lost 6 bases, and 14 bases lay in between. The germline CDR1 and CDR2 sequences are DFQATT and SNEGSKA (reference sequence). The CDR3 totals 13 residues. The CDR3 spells CSARDPIAAEAFF. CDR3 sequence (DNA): TGCAGTGCTAGGGACCCGATCGCAGCTGAAGCTTTCTTT.

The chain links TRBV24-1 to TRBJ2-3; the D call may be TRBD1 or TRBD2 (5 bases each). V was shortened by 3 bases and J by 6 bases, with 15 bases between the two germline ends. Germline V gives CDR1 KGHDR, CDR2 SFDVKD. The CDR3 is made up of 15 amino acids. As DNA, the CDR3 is TGTGCCACCAGTGATACCCCTGGGGGTGAGGATACGCAGTATTTT. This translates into CATSDTPGGEDTQYF.

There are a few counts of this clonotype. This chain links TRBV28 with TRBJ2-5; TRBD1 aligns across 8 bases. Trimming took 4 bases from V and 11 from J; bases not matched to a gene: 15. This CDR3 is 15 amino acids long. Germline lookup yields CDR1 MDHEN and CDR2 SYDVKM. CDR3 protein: CASSSGQGAPSEQYF. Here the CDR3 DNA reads TGTGCCAGCAGTTCCGGACAGGGCGCCCCCTCTGAGCAGTACTTC. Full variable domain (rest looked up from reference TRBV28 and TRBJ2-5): DVKVTQSSRYLVKRTGEKVFLECVQDMDHENMFWYRQDPGLGLRLIYFSYDVKMKEKGDIPEGYSVSREKKERFSLILESASTNQTSMYLCASSSGQGAPSEQYFGPGTRLLVL.

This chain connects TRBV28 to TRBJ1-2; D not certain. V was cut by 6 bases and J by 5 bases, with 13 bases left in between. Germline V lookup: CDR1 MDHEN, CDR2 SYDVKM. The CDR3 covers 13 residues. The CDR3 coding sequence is TGTGCCAGCAGCTCGGGAGGGCTTTATGGCTACACCTTC. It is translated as CASSSGGLYGYTF.

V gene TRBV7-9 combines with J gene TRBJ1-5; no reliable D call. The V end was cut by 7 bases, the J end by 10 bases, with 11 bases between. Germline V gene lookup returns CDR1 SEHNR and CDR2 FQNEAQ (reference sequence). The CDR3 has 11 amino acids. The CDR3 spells CASNLRPPQHF. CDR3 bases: TGTGCCAGCAACCTCCGTCCACCCCAGCATTTT. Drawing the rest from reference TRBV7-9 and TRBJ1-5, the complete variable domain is DTGVSQNPRHKITKRGQNVTFRCDPISEHNRLYWYRQTLGQGPEFLTYFQNEAQLEKSRLLSDRFSAERPKGSFSTLEIQRTEQGDSAMYLCASNLRPPQHFGDGTRLSIL.

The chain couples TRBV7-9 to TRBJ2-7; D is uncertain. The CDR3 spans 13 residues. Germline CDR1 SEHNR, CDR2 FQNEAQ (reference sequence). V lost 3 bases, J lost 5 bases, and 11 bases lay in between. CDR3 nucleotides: TGTGCCAGCAGCTTTCAGGTATCCCACGAGCAGTACTTC. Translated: CASSFQVSHEQYF.

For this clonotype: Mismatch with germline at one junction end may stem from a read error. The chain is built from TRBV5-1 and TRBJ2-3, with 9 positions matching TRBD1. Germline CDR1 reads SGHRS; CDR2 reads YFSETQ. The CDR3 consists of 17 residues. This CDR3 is CASYDRGENRVTDAQYF. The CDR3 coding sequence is TGCGCCAGCTACGACAGGGGGGAGAACCGGGTCACAGATGCGCAGTATTTT.

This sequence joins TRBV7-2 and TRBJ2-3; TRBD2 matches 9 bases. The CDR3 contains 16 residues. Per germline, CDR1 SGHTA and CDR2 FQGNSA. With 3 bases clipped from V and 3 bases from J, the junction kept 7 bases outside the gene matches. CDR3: CASSFRSSGNTDTQYF. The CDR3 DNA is TGTGCCAGCAGCTTCCGCTCTAGCGGGAATACAGATACGCAGTATTTT.

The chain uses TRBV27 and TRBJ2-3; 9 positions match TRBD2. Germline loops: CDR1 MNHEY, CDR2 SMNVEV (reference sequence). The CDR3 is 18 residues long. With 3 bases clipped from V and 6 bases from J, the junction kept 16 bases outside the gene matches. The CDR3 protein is CASSLNGAGGPNRDTQYF. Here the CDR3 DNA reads TGTGCCAGCAGTTTGAACGGAGCGGGAGGACCAAACCGGGATACGCAGTATTTT.

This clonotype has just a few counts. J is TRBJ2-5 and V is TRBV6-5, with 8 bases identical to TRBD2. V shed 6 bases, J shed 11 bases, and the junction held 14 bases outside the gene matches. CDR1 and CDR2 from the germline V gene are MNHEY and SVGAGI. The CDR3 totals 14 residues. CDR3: CASRSLAGYNEQYF. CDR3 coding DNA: TGTGCCAGCAGATCCCTAGCGGGTTACAATGAGCAGTACTTC.

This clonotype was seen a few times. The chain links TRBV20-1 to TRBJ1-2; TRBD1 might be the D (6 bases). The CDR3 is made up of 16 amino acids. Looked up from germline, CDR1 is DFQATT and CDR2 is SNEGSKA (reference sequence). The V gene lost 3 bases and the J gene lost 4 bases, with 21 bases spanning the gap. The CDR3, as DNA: TGCAGTGCTAGGGATCCTTCAGGGGATTGGAGCTATGGCTACACCTTC. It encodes CSARDPSGDWSYGYTF.

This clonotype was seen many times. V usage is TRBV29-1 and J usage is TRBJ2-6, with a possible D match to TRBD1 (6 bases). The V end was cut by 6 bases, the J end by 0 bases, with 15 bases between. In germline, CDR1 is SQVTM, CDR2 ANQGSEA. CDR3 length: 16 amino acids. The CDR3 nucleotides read TGCAGCGTCGCTCGGGACACAGACTCTGGGGCCAACGTCCTGACTTTC. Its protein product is CSVARDTDSGANVLTF.

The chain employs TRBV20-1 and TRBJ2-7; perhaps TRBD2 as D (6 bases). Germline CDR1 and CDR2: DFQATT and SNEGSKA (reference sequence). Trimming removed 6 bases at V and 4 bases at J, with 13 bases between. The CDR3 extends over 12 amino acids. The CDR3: CSATGLSYEQYF. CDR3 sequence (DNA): TGCAGTGCCACGGGACTTTCATACGAGCAGTACTTC.

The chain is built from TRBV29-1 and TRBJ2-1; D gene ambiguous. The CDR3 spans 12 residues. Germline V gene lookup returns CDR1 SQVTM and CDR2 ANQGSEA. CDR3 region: CRATTRRGEQFF. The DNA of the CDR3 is TGCAGGGCAACGACCAGACGAGGCGAGCAGTTCTTC.

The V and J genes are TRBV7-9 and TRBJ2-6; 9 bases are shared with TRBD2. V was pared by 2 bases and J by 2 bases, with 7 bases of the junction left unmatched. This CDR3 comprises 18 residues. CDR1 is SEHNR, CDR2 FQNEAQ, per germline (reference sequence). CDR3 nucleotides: TGTGCCAGCAGCTTACAGGCAGCGGGGGGTCCTGGGGCCAACGTCCTGACTTTC. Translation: CASSLQAAGGPGANVLTF.

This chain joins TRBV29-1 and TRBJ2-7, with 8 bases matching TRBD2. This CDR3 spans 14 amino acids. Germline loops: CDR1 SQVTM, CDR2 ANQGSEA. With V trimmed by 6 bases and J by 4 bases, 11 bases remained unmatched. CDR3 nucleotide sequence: TGCAGCGTCGAGGGTCACGGGAGGGCGTACGAGCAGTACTTC. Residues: CSVEGHGRAYEQYF.

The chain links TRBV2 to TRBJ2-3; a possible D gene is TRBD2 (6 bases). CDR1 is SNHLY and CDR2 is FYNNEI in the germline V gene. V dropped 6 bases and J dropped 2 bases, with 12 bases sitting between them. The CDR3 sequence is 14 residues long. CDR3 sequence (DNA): TGTGCCAGCAGCCAGCGCGGGGTCACAGATACGCAGTATTTT. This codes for CASSQRGVTDTQYF.

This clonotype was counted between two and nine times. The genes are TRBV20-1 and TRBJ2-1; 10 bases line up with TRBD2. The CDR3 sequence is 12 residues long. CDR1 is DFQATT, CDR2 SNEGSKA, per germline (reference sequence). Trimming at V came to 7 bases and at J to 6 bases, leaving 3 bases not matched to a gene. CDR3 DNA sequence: TGCAGTGAGTCTAGCGGGGGCAATGAGCAGTTCTTC. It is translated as CSESSGGNEQFF.

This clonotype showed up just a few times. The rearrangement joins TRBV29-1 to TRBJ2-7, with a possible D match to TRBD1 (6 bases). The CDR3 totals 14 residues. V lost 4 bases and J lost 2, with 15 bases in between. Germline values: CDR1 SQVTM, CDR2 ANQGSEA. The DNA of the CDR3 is TGCAGCGTTGTACGGGACACGCGCGCCTACGAGCAGTACTTC. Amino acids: CSVVRDTRAYEQYF.

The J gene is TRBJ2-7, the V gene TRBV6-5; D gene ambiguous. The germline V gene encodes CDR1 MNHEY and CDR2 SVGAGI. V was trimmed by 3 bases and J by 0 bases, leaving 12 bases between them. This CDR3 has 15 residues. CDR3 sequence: CASSYSTPRSYEQYF. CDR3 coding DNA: TGTGCCAGCAGTTATTCGACTCCACGCTCCTACGAGCAGTACTTC.

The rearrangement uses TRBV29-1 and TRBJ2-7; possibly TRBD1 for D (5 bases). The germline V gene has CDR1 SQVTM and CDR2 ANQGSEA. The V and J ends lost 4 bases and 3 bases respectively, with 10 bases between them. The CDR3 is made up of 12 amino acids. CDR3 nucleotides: TGCAGCGTTGTAGCTAGGGGCTACGAGCAGTACTTC. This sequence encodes CSVVARGYEQYF.

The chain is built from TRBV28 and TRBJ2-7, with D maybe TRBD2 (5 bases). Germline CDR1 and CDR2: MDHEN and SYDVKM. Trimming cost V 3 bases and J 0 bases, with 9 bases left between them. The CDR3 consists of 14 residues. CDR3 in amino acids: CASSLSSISYEQYF. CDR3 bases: TGTGCCAGCAGTTTGTCTAGCATCTCCTACGAGCAGTACTTC. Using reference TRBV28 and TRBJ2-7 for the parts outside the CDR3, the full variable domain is DVKVTQSSRYLVKRTGEKVFLECVQDMDHENMFWYRQDPGLGLRLIYFSYDVKMKEKGDIPEGYSVSREKKERFSLILESASTNQTSMYLCASSLSSISYEQYFGPGTRLTVT.

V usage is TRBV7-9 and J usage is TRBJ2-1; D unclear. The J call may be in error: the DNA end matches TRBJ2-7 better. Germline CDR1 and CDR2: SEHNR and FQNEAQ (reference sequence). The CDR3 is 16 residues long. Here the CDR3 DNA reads TGTGCCAGCAGCTTAGAAGCTGTACTCTCCTACAATGAGCAGTACTTC. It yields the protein CASSLEAVLSYNEQYF.

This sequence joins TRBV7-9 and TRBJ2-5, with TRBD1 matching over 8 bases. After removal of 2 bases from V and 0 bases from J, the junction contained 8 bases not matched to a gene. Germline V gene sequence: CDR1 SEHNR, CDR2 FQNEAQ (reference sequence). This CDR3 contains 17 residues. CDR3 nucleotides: TGTGCCAGCAGCTTAACCAAGGACAGGGTGTACCAAGAGACCCAGTACTTC. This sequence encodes CASSLTKDRVYQETQYF.